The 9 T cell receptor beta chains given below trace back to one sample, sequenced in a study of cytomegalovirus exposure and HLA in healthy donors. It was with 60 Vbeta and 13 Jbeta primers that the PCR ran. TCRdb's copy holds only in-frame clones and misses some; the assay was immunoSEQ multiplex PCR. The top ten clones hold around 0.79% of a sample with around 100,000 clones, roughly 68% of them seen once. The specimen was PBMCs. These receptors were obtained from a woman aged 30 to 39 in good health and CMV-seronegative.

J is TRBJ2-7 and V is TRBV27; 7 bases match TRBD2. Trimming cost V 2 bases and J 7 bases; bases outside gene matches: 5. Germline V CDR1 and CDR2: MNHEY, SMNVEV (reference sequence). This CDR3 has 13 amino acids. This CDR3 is CASSLGPRGEQYF. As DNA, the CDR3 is TGTGCCAGCAGTTTAGGGCCGCGGGGGGAGCAGTACTTC.

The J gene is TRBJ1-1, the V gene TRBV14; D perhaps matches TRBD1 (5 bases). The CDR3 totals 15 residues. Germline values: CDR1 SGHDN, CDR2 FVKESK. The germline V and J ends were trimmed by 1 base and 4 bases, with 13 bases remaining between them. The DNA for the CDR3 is TGTGCCAGCAGCCAAGCCCAGGGCGGTAGCACTGAAGCTTTCTTT. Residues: CASSQAQGGSTEAFF.

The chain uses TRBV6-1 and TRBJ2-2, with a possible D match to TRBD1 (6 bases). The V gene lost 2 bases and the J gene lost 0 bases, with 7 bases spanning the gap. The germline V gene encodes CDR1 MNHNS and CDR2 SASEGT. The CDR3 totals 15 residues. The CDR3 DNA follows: TGTGCCAGCAGTGAATGGACAGCGAACACCGGGGAGCTGTTTTTT. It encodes CASSEWTANTGELFF.

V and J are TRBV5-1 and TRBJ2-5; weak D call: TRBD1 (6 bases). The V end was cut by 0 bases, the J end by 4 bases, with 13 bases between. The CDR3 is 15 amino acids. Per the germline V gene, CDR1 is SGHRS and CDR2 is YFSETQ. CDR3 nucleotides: TGCGCCAGCAGCTTGGGGACAGACTTTACAGAGACCCAGTACTTC. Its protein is CASSLGTDFTETQYF. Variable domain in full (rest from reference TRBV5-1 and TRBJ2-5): KAGVTQTPRYLIKTRGQQVTLSCSPISGHRSVSWYQQTPGQGLQFLFEYFSETQRNKGNFPGRFSGRQFSNSRSEMNVSTLELGDSALYLCASSLGTDFTETQYFGPGTRLLVL.

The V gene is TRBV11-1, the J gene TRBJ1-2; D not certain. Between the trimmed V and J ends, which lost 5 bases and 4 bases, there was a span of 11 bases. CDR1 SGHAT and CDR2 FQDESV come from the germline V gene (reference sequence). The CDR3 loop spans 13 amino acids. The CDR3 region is CASSPEDAYGYTF. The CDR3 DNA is TGTGCCAGCAGCCCCGAGGATGCCTATGGCTACACCTTC.

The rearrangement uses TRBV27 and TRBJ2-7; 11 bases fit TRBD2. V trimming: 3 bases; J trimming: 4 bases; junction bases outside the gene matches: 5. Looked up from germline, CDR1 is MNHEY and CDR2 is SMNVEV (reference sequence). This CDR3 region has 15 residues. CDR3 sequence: CASSFTSGRTYEQYF. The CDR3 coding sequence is TGTGCCAGCAGTTTTACTAGCGGGAGAACGTACGAGCAGTACTTC.

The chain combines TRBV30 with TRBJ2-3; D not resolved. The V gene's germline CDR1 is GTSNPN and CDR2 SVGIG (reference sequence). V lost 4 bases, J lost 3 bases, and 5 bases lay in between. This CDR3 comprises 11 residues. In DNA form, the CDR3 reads TGTGCCTGGATTTCGACAGATACGCAGTATTTT. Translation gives CAWISTDTQYF.

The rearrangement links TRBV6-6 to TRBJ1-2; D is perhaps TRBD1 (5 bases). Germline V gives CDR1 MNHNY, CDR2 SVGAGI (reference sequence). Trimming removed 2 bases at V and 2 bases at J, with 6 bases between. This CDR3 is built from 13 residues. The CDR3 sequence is CASSYPGNYGYTF. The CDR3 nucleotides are TGTGCCAGCAGTTACCCAGGGAACTATGGCTACACCTTC.

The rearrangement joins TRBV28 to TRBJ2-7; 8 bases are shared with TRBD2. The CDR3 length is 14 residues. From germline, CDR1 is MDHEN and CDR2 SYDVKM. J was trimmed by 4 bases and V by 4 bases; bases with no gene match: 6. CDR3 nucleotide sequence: TGTGCCAGCAGTTCGAGACTAGCGCCATACGAGCAGTACTTC. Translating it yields CASSSRLAPYEQYF.